What follows are 6 T cell receptor beta chains derived from one specimen sequenced in a study of blood T cell repertoires in COVID-19. This table comes from immunoSEQ multiplex PCR, and its TCRdb copy is limited to in-frame clones, with some not included. This table holds fewer than 200,000 clones, under 85% found once. Input material: peripheral blood. The source of these receptors is a man aged 60 to 69 who had recovered from COVID-19.

This clone has just a few counts. The chain has TRBV11-2 and TRBJ2-7; 9 bases fit TRBD1. This CDR3 comprises 14 residues. V shed 3 bases, J shed 6 bases, and the junction held 6 bases outside the gene matches. The germline gives CDR1 SGHAT, CDR2 FQNNGV. CDR3 sequence (DNA): TGTGCCAGCAGCTTGATCACAGGGGGCCTCGAGCAGTACTTC. This sequence encodes CASSLITGGLEQYF.

The chain employs TRBV5-1 and TRBJ2-3, with 8 bases matching TRBD1. The germline V gene encodes CDR1 SGHRS and CDR2 YFSETQ. V gave up 6 bases and J gave up 7 bases; unmatched junction bases: 13. There are 15 residues in the CDR3. Written as DNA, the CDR3 is TGCGCCAGCACTTGGACAGGGATGGGCGGTTATACGCAGTATTTT. Its translation is CASTWTGMGGYTQYF.

The DNA for the CDR3 is TGTGCCAGCAGCCCGGACAGGGCTCCGAATGAGCAGTTCTTC. It translates to CASSPDRAPNEQFF. The rearrangement joins TRBV6-2 or TRBV6-3 to TRBJ2-1; 8 bases align to TRBD1. The CDR3 sequence is 14 residues long. The junction had 8 bases not matched to a gene; V was cut back by 6 bases and J by 7 bases. From germline, CDR1 is MNHEY and CDR2 SVGEGT.

The chain joins TRBV24-1 to TRBJ1-2, with TRBD1 matching over 7 bases. V was pared by 6 bases and J by 6 bases, with 6 bases of the junction left unmatched. The CDR3 has 13 residues. Germline values: CDR1 KGHDR, CDR2 SFDVKD. Written as DNA, the CDR3 is TGTGCCACCAGTAATCTCCAGGGGGATGGCTACACCTTC. Its protein is CATSNLQGDGYTF.

The chain combines TRBV6-5 with TRBJ1-6; D uncertain. The CDR3 extends over 13 amino acids. Trimming pared 6 bases from V and 0 bases from J, leaving 3 bases between. Germline CDR1 MNHEY, CDR2 SVGAGI. This CDR3 is CASSFSYNSPLHF. CDR3 in DNA: TGTGCCAGCAGCTTCTCCTATAATTCACCCCTCCACTTT.

This clone has just one count. J is TRBJ1-3 and V is TRBV6-1, with D uncertain. The germline CDR1 and CDR2 sequences are MNHNS and SASEGT. The V end lost 2 bases, the J end lost 4 bases, and 3 bases lay between the germline ends. The CDR3 extends over 12 amino acids. CDR3 in amino acids: CASSEQGNTIYF. Written as DNA, the CDR3 is TGTGCCAGCAGTGAACAGGGAAACACCATATATTTT.